The rows below give T cell receptor beta chains drawn from one sample of a study of tumor-infiltrating lymphocytes in primary liver carcinoma. TCRdb re-called the multiplex PCR reads with MiXCR, one entry per CDR3 protein. The sample lists fewer than 250,000 distinct CDR3 sequences, roughly 80% occurring once. The sequencing sample was made of tumor tissue from primary liver carcinoma. These receptor sequences come from a man aged 40-55 years with primary liver carcinoma and hepatitis B virus infection. The CDR3 runs from the conserved cysteine through the conserved F or W. A D gene is named only where the DNA matches it firmly. Expanded clones get a size class; other rows say once, few or many, or leave the size out.

>.|TRBV10-3|TRBJ2-1|.
CDIRPGPGNDEQFF
TGTGACATCAGACCGGGCCCGGGGAACGATGAACAGTTCTTC
>.|TRBV4-2|TRBJ1-6|.
CACSQTGAKDSPLHF
TGTGCCTGCAGCCAAACTGGGGCGAAGGATTCACCCCTCCACTTT
>.|TRBV4-3|TRBJ1-1|.
CASSPGPRENTVAFF
TGCGCCAGCAGCCCGGGACCCAGAGAGAACACTGTAGCTTTCTTT
>.|TRBV12-2|TRBJ2-1|many
CASRPHRGSSRDNEQFF
TGTGCAAGTCGCCCCCACCGGGGATCCTCCCGCGACAATGAGCAGTTCTTC
>.|TRBV29-1|TRBJ1-2|.
CSVEDPGGPLTMATF
TGCAGCGTTGAAGACCCCGGGGGACCTCTAACTATGGCTACCTTC
>.|TRBV19|TRBJ2-5|.
CASRRAWETQYF
TGTGCCAGTCGACGGGCTTGGGAGACCCAGTACTTC
>.|TRBV11-2|TRBJ2-6|.
CVSTLEDWTNVLTF
TGTGTTAGCACCTTAGAGGATTGGACCAACGTCCTGACTTTC
>TRBD1|TRBV5-4|TRBJ2-5|.
CASSLCGRQGQETQYF
TGTGCCAGCAGCTTATGTGGGCGACAGGGTCAAGAGACCCAGTACTTC
>.|TRBV11-3|TRBJ1-5|.
CASGLDLRVVQPQHF
TGTGCCAGCGGCTTAGATCTGAGGGTGGTTCAGCCCCAGCATTTT
>.|TRBV7-3|TRBJ2-3|.
CASRFQYGDTQYF
TGTGCCAGCAGATTCCAGTATGGAGATACGCAGTATTTT
>.|TRBV11-1|TRBJ2-7|.
CASSSSLDSAYEQYF
TGTGCCAGCAGCTCATCCCTGGACTCCGCCTATGAGCAGTACTTC
>TRBD1|TRBV12-3/TRBV12-4|TRBJ2-5|.
CASSPQGAGRESQYF
TGTGCCAGCAGCCCGCAGGGGGCGGGTCGAGAGTCCCAGTACTTC
>TRBD2|TRBV29-1|TRBJ2-5|.
CSVRSSGGWAETQYF
TGCAGCGTTCGGAGTAGCGGGGGTTGGGCAGAGACTCAGTACTTC
>.|TRBV12-3/TRBV12-4|TRBJ2-1|.
CVNSTRNEQFF
TGTGTCAACAGCACTCGCAATGAGCAGTTCTTC
>TRBD2|TRBV5-6|TRBJ2-7|.
CASSQGVAGVMLSYEQYF
TGTGCCAGCAGCCAGGGAGTAGCGGGAGTGATGTTATCCTACGAGCAGTACTTC
>TRBD1|TRBV6-6|TRBJ1-6|.
CAKSTTGVSPLHF
TGTGCCAAAAGTACGACAGGGGTTTCGCCCCTCCACTTT
>TRBD2|TRBV6-5|TRBJ2-1|.
CARSPARGVSPYNEQFF
TGTGCCAGGAGTCCCGCTCGGGGGGTTAGCCCCTACAATGAGCAGTTCTTC
>.|TRBV11-3|TRBJ2-1|few
CACNLGVSNNEQFF
TGTGCTTGCAACTTAGGCGTCTCGAACAATGAGCAATTCTTC
>.|TRBV12-3/TRBV12-4|TRBJ2-1|.
CAISLRAYNEQFF
TGTGCCATCAGTTTAAGAGCGTACAATGAGCAATTCTTC
>TRBD2|TRBV5-1|TRBJ2-2|once
CARRFGTRNTGELFF
TGCGCCAGAAGATTCGGGACTAGAAACACCGGGGAGCTGTTTTTT
>.|TRBV29-1|TRBJ2-3|.
CSGTQGGTYTQYF
TGCAGCGGAACACAGGGTGGCACATATACGCAGTATTTT
>.|TRBV19|TRBJ2-1|.
CASSIGQGNPQFF
TGTGCCAGTAGTATAGGTCAGGGCAATCCTCAGTTCTTC
>.|TRBV28|TRBJ1-5|.
CASSQQGFGHPQHF
TGTGCCAGCAGTCAACAGGGTTTTGGACACCCCCAGCATTTT